At least ten counts were recorded for the clone carrying this T cell receptor (beta chain). Its target is not known. TCRdb recomputed calls from the 5' RACE reads with MiXCR, one row per CDR3 protein. The table includes about 70,000 distinct CDR3 sequences, around 3% detected once. These data are taken from a study of neurological immune-mediated disorders. Notes on the study in general: Expansion of TCR clones was greatest in HTLV-1-associated myelopathy and smallest in multiple sclerosis, where it fell below that of healthy controls.

It was from 2 million PBMCs stored at -80 C that the unsorted libraries were obtained. The CDR3 runs 15 residues. Per the germline V gene, CDR1 is SQVTM and CDR2 is ANQGSEA. Trimming stripped 4 bases from V and 4 bases from J, with 19 bases between. This TCR came from a woman in her 50s with multiple sclerosis. V gene TRBV29-1 combines with J gene TRBJ1-1, with D tentatively TRBD1 (6 bases). The material sequenced was PBMCs. CDR3 loop: CSVVGGQGQGTEAFF. The CDR3 nucleotides are TGCAGCGTTGTAGGTGGGCAGGGGCAGGGCACTGAAGCTTTCTTT.